The sample holds one count of the clone carrying this T cell receptor (beta chain). These data come from a study of cytomegalovirus exposure and HLA in healthy donors. The PCR employed 60 Vbeta primers together with 13 Jbeta primers. The assay was immunoSEQ multiplex PCR, and TCRdb's table has in-frame clones only and misses some. This sample has approximately 130,000 clones, with 80% to 85% found just once. The CDR3 consists of 14 residues. Germline V gene sequence: CDR1 SQVTM, CDR2 ANQGSEA. V was shortened by 5 bases and J by 0 bases, with 14 bases between the two germline ends. Material for sequencing was PBMCs. The chain is built from TRBV29-1 and TRBJ2-7; weak D call: TRBD1 (5 bases). The clonotype comes from a boy aged 5-17 years in good health and CMV-seronegative. CDR3 bases: TGCAGCGTTTTGGGGCAGAAAAGCTCCTACGAGCAGTACTTC. Translation gives CSVLGQKSSYEQYF.